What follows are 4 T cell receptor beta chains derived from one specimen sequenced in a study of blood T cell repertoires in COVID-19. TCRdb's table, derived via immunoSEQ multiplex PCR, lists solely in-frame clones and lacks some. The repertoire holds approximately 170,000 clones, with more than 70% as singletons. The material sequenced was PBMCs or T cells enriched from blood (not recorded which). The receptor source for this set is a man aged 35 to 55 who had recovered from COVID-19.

The CDR3, as DNA: TGTGCCAGCAGTGGCGATAACAGGGATGGCAATCAGCCCCAGCATTTT. Amino acid sequence: CASSGDNRDGNQPQHF. This chain links TRBV6-4 with TRBJ1-5; maybe TRBD1 (6 bases). The CDR3 length is 16 residues. The germline CDR1 and CDR2 sequences are MRHNA and SNTAGT. V lost 4 bases, J lost 2 bases, and 15 bases lay in between.

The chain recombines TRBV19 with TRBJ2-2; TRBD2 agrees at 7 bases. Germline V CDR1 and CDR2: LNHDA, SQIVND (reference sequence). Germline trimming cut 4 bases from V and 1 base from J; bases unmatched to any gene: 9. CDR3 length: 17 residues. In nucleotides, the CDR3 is TGTGCCAGTAGTACCCGGGGAGGGGTTAAGAACACCGGGGAGCTGTTTTTT. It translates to CASSTRGGVKNTGELFF.

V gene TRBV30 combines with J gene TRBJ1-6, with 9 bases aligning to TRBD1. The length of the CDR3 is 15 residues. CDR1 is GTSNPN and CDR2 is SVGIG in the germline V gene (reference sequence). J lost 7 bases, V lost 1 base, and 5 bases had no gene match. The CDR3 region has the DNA TGTGCCTGGAGTGCCAGGACAGGGGCGAATTCACCCCTCCACTTT. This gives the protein CAWSARTGANSPLHF. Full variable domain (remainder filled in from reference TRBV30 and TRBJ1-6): SQTIHQWPATLVQPVGSPLSLECTVEGTSNPNLYWYRQAAGRGLQLLFYSVGIGQISSEVPQNLSASRPQDRQFILSSKKLLLSDSGFYLCAWSARTGANSPLHFGNGTRLTVT.

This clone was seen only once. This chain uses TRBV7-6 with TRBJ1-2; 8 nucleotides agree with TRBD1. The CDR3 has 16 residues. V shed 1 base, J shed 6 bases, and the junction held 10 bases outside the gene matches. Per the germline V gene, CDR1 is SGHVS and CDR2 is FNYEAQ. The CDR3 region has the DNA TGTGCCAGCAGCTTAGGACAGGGGAGGAGGGGTGATGGCTACACCTTC. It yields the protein CASSLGQGRRGDGYTF.